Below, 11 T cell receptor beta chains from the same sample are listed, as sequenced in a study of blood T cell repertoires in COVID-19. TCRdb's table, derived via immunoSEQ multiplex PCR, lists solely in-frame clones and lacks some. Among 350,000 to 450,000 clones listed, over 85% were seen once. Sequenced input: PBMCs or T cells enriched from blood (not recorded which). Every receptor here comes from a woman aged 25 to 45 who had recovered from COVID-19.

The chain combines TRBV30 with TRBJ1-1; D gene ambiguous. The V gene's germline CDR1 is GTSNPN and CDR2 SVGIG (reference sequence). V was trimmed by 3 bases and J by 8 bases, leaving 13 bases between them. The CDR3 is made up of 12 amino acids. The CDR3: CAWSDEFREAFF. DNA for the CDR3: TGTGCCTGGAGCGACGAATTCAGGGAAGCTTTCTTT.

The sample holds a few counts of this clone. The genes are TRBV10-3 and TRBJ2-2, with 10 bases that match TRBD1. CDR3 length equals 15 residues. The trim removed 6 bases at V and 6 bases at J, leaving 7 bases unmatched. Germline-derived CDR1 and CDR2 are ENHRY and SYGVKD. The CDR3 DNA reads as TGTGCCATCAGACGGGACAGGGGTTTCCCCGGGGAGCTGTTTTTT. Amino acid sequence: CAIRRDRGFPGELFF.

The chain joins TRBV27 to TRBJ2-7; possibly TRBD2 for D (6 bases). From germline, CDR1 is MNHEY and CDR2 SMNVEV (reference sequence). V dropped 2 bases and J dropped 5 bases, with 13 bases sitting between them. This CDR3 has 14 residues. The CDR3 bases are TGTGCCAGCAGTTTAGGGACTCGCACGAACGAGCAGTACTTC. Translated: CASSLGTRTNEQYF.

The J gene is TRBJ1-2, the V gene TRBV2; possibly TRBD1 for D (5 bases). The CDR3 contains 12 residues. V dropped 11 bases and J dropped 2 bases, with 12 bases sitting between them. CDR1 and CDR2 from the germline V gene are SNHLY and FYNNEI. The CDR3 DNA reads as TGTGCCCGCGGGGCCAGGAACTATGGCTACACCTTC. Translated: CARGARNYGYTF.

CDR3 nucleotides: TGTGCCAGCAGCCTAGACCCTGGGCTCGAGCAGTACTTC. Its translation: CASSLDPGLEQYF. V gene TRBV4-2 combines with J gene TRBJ2-7, with D uncertain. CDR3 length equals 13 residues. Germline CDR1 is LGHNA and CDR2 is YNFKEQ. V lost 4 bases, J lost 6 bases, and 13 bases lay in between.

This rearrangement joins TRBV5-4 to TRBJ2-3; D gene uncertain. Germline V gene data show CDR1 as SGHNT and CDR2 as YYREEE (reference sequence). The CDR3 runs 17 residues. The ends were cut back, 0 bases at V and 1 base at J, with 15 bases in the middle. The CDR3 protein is CASSLAQRQSRTDTQYF. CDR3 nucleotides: TGTGCCAGCAGCTTGGCCCAGCGCCAGAGCCGCACAGATACGCAGTATTTT.

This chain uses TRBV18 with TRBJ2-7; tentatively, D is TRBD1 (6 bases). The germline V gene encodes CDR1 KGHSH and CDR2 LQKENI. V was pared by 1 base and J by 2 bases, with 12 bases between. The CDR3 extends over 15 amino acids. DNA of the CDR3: TGTGCCAGCTCACCACAGCGACAGGCCGCCTACGAGCAGTACTTC. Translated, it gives CASSPQRQAAYEQYF.

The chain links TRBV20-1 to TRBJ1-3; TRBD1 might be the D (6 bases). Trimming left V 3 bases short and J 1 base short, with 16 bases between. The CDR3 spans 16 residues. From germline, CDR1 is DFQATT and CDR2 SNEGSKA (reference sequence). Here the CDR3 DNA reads TGCAGTGCTAGTTTATCTGGGGGCGGTTCTGGAAACACCATATATTTT. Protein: CSASLSGGGSGNTIYF.

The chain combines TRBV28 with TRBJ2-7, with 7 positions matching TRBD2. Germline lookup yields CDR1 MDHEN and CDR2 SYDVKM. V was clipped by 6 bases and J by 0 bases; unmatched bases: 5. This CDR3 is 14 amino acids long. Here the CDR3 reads CASRTREDSYEQYF. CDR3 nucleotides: TGTGCCAGCAGAACACGGGAGGACTCCTACGAGCAGTACTTC. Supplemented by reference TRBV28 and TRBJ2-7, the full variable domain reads DVKVTQSSRYLVKRTGEKVFLECVQDMDHENMFWYRQDPGLGLRLIYFSYDVKMKEKGDIPEGYSVSREKKERFSLILESASTNQTSMYLCASRTREDSYEQYFGPGTRLTVT.

CDR3 bases: TGCGCCAGCAGCTTGGAGGGGCGAAGCTACGAGCAGTACTTC. This translates into CASSLEGRSYEQYF. The chain is built from TRBV5-1 and TRBJ2-7; D might be TRBD1 (5 bases). The germline V and J ends were trimmed by 0 bases and 3 bases, with 10 bases remaining between them. In germline, CDR1 is SGHRS, CDR2 YFSETQ. The CDR3 contains 14 residues.

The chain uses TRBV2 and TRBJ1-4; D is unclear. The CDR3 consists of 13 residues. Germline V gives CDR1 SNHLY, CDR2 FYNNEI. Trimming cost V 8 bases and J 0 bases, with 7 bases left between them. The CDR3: CASSSTTNEKLFF. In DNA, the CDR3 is TGTGCCAGCTCCAGTACAACTAATGAAAAACTGTTTTTT. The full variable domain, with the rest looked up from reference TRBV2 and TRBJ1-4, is EPEVTQTPSHQVTQMGQEVILRCVPISNHLYFYWYRQILGQKVEFLVSFYNNEISEKSEIFDDQFSVERPDGSNFTLKIRSTKLEDSAMYFCASSSTTNEKLFFGSGTQLSVL.